The 21 T cell receptor beta chains below were found in one sample sequenced in a study of T cell repertoires in cytomegalovirus infection. Each CDR3 protein is one row after TCRdb ran MiXCR on the reads. This table holds approximately 750,000 distinct CDR3 sequences, about a third found once. Sequencing was carried out using PBMCs. The receptors come from a human donor in good health (CMV status not recorded). Some clones in this sample may be carry-over from other donors' samples.

This clonotype was counted only a few times. The chain employs TRBV7-2 and TRBJ2-3; D gene uncertain. The CDR3 is 15 residues long. Germline CDR1 and CDR2: SGHTA and FQGNSA. Between the trimmed V and J ends, which lost 0 bases and 0 bases, there was a span of 7 bases. The CDR3 DNA sequence: TGTGCCAGCAGCTTAGCAGTGACCAGCACAGATACGCAGTATTTT. It codes for CASSLAVTSTDTQYF.

This clonotype was counted ten times or more. The chain recombines TRBV12-3 or TRBV12-4 with TRBJ2-7; D tentatively fits TRBD1 or TRBD2 (5 bases each). Trimming took off 7 bases at V and 0 bases at J, with 25 bases between the two ends. The CDR3 spans 18 residues. The CDR3: CASTYPGPMIPHSYEQYF. The CDR3 DNA reads as TGTGCCAGCACCTACCCGGGACCGATGATTCCCCACTCCTACGAGCAGTACTTC.

This clonotype was detected only a few times. The CDR3 here is CASSPREGARRGKLFF. In DNA form, the CDR3 reads TGTGCCAGCAGCCCACGGGAGGGGGCTCGGAGAGGGAAGCTGTTTTTT. The rearrangement links TRBV6-6 to TRBJ2-2; D perhaps matches TRBD2 (8 bases). The CDR3 extends over 16 amino acids. The V gene lost 6 bases and the J gene lost 12 bases, with 26 bases spanning the gap. CDR1 is MNHNY and CDR2 is SVGAGI in the germline V gene (reference sequence).

V gene TRBV29-1 combines with J gene TRBJ2-1; the D is unclear. The CDR3 totals 14 residues. Germline V gene sequence: CDR1 SQVTM, CDR2 ANQGSEA. V dropped 7 bases and J dropped 3 bases, with 16 bases sitting between them. The CDR3 loop is CSGSLVVNYNEQFF. For the CDR3, the DNA is TGCAGCGGTTCGTTGGTGGTTAACTACAATGAGCAGTTCTTC.

This clonotype was seen only a few times. The V gene is TRBV5-6, the J gene TRBJ2-5, with 8 bases lining up with TRBD2. CDR3 size: 14 residues. V trimming: 2 bases; J trimming: 3 bases; junction bases outside the gene matches: 3. Germline CDR1 and CDR2: SGHDT and YYEEEE. The CDR3 DNA follows: TGTGCCAGCAGCTTTAAGACTAGCGAAGAGACCCAGTACTTC. It is translated as CASSFKTSEETQYF.

The J gene is TRBJ1-5, the V gene TRBV19, with TRBD1 matching over 9 bases. V lost 3 bases, J lost 2 bases, and 5 bases stayed unmatched. CDR1 is LNHDA and CDR2 is SQIVND in the germline V gene (reference sequence). The CDR3 length is 16 residues. This chain's CDR3 is CASSMGRQGGNQPQHF. The CDR3 region has the DNA TGTGCCAGTAGTATGGGTCGACAGGGGGGCAATCAGCCCCAGCATTTT.

V usage is TRBV28 and J usage is TRBJ1-2; D is ambiguous. The V gene's germline CDR1 is MDHEN and CDR2 SYDVKM. Trimming stripped 5 bases from V and 8 bases from J, with 18 bases between. CDR3 length: 14 amino acids. In DNA, the CDR3 is TGTGCCAGCAGTCTTTCCTTGAGGGCCGAGGGCTACACCTTC. This translates into CASSLSLRAEGYTF.

This clonotype was recorded a few times. The chain carries TRBV29-1 and TRBJ1-3, with 7 bases lining up with TRBD1. The V and J ends lost 3 bases and 4 bases, in that order; junction bases with no gene match: 6. This CDR3 has 14 residues. CDR1 is SQVTM, CDR2 ANQGSEA, per germline. CDR3 sequence reads: CSVDQTGLGNTIYF. CDR3 nucleotides: TGCAGCGTTGACCAGACAGGGTTGGGAAACACCATATATTTT.

This sequence joins TRBV29-1 and TRBJ1-2; possible D gene TRBD1, 5 bases. The CDR3 sequence is 12 residues long. CDR1 and CDR2 from the germline V gene are SQVTM and ANQGSEA. The germline V and J ends were trimmed by 6 bases and 4 bases, with 12 bases remaining between them. The CDR3 DNA is TGCAGCGTCCCCGGGACCCGCTATGGCTACACCTTC. Protein product: CSVPGTRYGYTF.

The chain has TRBV19 and TRBJ2-5; TRBD2 might be the D (5 bases). The CDR3 totals 16 residues. Germline CDR1 is LNHDA and CDR2 is SQIVND (reference sequence). V dropped 3 bases and J dropped 4 bases, with 18 bases sitting between them. CDR3 nucleotide sequence: TGTGCCAGTAGTATCGTCAGCGGTCGATCTGGAGAGACCCAGTACTTC. Translation gives CASSIVSGRSGETQYF.

V is TRBV4-2 and J is TRBJ2-3; possible D gene TRBD2, 7 bases. The V gene's germline CDR1 is LGHNA and CDR2 YNFKEQ. This CDR3 has 15 residues. The ends were cut back, 1 base at V and 5 bases at J, with 13 bases in the middle. This CDR3 reads CASSQGGGRVDTQYF. As DNA, the CDR3 is TGTGCCAGCAGCCAAGGGGGGGGCCGGGTAGATACGCAGTATTTT.

In its sample, this clonotype was seen a few times. CDR3 amino acids: CSVLQRTDTQYF. The CDR3 DNA sequence: TGCAGCGTCCTCCAGCGAACAGATACGCAGTATTTT. The rearrangement uses TRBV29-1 and TRBJ2-3; D gene unclear. This CDR3 spans 12 amino acids. Germline V gene sequence: CDR1 SQVTM, CDR2 ANQGSEA. V lost 6 bases to trimming and J lost 3 bases, with 10 bases between them.

The rearrangement uses TRBV15 and TRBJ2-2, with 14 bases aligning to TRBD2. The CDR3 contains 18 residues. The V and J ends lost 2 bases and 3 bases, in that order; junction bases with no gene match: 5. Germline V gene data show CDR1 as LNHNV and CDR2 as YYDKDF (reference sequence). The CDR3 region has the DNA TGTGCCACCAGCAGAAGACTAGCGGGAGGGCCGGACACCGGGGAGCTGTTTTTT. Its protein is CATSRRLAGGPDTGELFF.

A few counts support this clonotype. This chain connects TRBV20-1 to TRBJ1-2; unclear D gene. The germline V and J ends were trimmed by 3 bases and 2 bases, with 10 bases remaining between them. Germline lookup yields CDR1 DFQATT and CDR2 SNEGSKA (reference sequence). The CDR3 spans 13 residues. CDR3 sequence: CSASFLINYGYTF. Written as DNA, the CDR3 is TGCAGTGCTAGTTTCCTCATCAACTATGGCTACACCTTC.

The chain recombines TRBV24-1 with TRBJ1-5; tentative D call: TRBD1 (6 bases). Deletions cut 5 bases from V and 6 bases from J, with 10 bases between. The CDR3 length is 13 residues. From germline, CDR1 is KGHDR and CDR2 SFDVKD. The CDR3 coding sequence is TGTGCCACCAGTGTCAAAGGGGGTCAGCCCCAGCATTTT. It translates to CATSVKGGQPQHF.

The V gene is TRBV5-4, the J gene TRBJ2-3; D is unresolved. Germline V gene data show CDR1 as SGHNT and CDR2 as YYREEE (reference sequence). This CDR3 region has 14 residues. Trimming took off 2 bases at V and 2 bases at J, with 9 bases between the two ends. CDR3 residues: CASSFGVLTDTQYF. The CDR3 nucleotides are TGTGCCAGCAGCTTTGGGGTTCTCACAGATACGCAGTATTTT.

This chain uses TRBV25-1 with TRBJ1-2; possible D gene TRBD1, 6 bases. V was clipped by 7 bases and J by 6 bases, with 6 bases between them. Germline CDR1 is MGHDK and CDR2 is SYGVNS. The CDR3 loop spans 10 amino acids. Here the CDR3 reads CASKGDGYTF. Written as DNA, the CDR3 is TGTGCCAGCAAGGGGGATGGCTACACCTTC.

In this sample, this clonotype turned up a few times. This sequence joins TRBV28 and TRBJ2-5; TRBD2 agrees at 7 bases. J lost 0 bases, V lost 5 bases, and 6 bases had no gene match. The germline V gene encodes CDR1 MDHEN and CDR2 SYDVKM. The CDR3 covers 15 residues. CDR3 residues: CASSPPSGYQETQYF. The CDR3 DNA reads TGTGCCAGCAGTCCACCTAGCGGTTACCAAGAGACCCAGTACTTC. Using reference TRBV28 and TRBJ2-5 for the parts outside the CDR3, the full variable domain is DVKVTQSSRYLVKRTGEKVFLECVQDMDHENMFWYRQDPGLGLRLIYFSYDVKMKEKGDIPEGYSVSREKKERFSLILESASTNQTSMYLCASSPPSGYQETQYFGPGTRLLVL.

As concerns this clonotype: A much larger clone is a single base away; this may be a read error. The conserved closing phenylalanine or tryptophan is absent in this CDR3, likely reflecting a read error. The chain combines TRBV7-2 with TRBJ2-1; 10 bases are a match to TRBD2. CDR1 and CDR2 from the germline V gene are SGHTA and FQGNSA. The ends lost 5 bases at V and 2 bases at J; junction bases unmatched: 6. The CDR3 is 16 amino acids. CDR3 sequence (DNA): TGTGCCAGCAGCCCCCAAGCGGGAGGGCCCTACAATGAGCAGTTCTGC. Protein sequence: CASSPQAGGPYNEQFC.

The rearrangement joins TRBV27 to TRBJ2-2, with 8 nucleotides matching TRBD1. The CDR3 has 14 residues. Unmatched junction bases numbered 8, after V lost 6 bases and J lost 8 bases. Looked up from germline, CDR1 is MNHEY and CDR2 is SMNVEV (reference sequence). The CDR3 loop reads CASRPGQGMGELFF. Here the CDR3 DNA reads TGTGCCAGCAGGCCCGGACAGGGCATGGGGGAGCTGTTTTTT.

This clonotype has a count of ten or more. The rearrangement links TRBV7-2 to TRBJ2-7; D may be TRBD1 (5 bases). CDR1 SGHTA and CDR2 FQGNSA come from the germline V gene. V dropped 7 bases and J dropped 2 bases, with 15 bases sitting between them. The CDR3 is 14 amino acids. The CDR3, as DNA: TGTGCCAGCACCCCGGTCGGCAGGGCCTACGAGCAGTACTTC. This gives the protein CASTPVGRAYEQYF.